Each of the 28 T cell receptor beta chains below was sequenced from the same sample in a study of blood T cells in healthy people across ages. Using a J-beta primer mix together with a sample-barcoded 5' primer, a second PCR was run for about 7 to 12 cycles. TCRdb called the 5' RACE reads again in MiXCR, with one record for every CDR3 protein. Here the sample spans 700,000 to 800,000 distinct CDR3 sequences, roughly 44% being singletons. The specimen was blood. The receptors shown here come from a woman aged 60-75 years in good health.

Notes on this clonotype: Just one base apart from a much larger clone, this may be a read error. The chain joins TRBV12-3 or TRBV12-4 to TRBJ2-3; D possibly corresponds to TRBD2 (5 bases). The CDR3 has 15 residues. DNA for the CDR3: TGTGCCAGCAGACCTGGCGGACCTAGCACAGATGCGCAGTATTTT. Encoded protein: CASRPGGPSTDAQYF.

The chain joins TRBV20-1 to TRBJ2-1; D not certain. The DNA end favors TRBJ2-7, so the J call may be wrong. Germline CDR1 is DFQATT and CDR2 is SNEGSKA (reference sequence). This CDR3 contains 13 residues. The CDR3 coding sequence is TGCAGTGCTAGAGGGGTTTCCTACAATGAGCAGTACTTC. Its translation: CSARGVSYNEQYF.

This clonotype showed up many times. The rearrangement uses TRBV7-9 and TRBJ2-5; TRBD1 agrees at 9 bases. J lost 2 bases, V lost 6 bases, and 4 bases had no gene match. The CDR3 is 14 residues long. Germline lookup yields CDR1 SEHNR and CDR2 FQNEAQ (reference sequence). The CDR3 DNA reads TGTGCCAGCAGTGTCGGGACAGGGCAAGAGACCCAGTACTTC. Encoded protein: CASSVGTGQETQYF. Using reference TRBV7-9 and TRBJ2-5 for the parts outside the CDR3, the full variable domain is DTGVSQNPRHKITKRGQNVTFRCDPISEHNRLYWYRQTLGQGPEFLTYFQNEAQLEKSRLLSDRFSAERPKGSFSTLEIQRTEQGDSAMYLCASSVGTGQETQYFGPGTRLLVL.

This clonotype was observed a few times. This rearrangement joins TRBV7-2 to TRBJ2-3; TRBD2 aligns across 8 bases. The CDR3 contains 16 residues. Germline CDR1 is SGHTA and CDR2 is FQGNSA. The ends lost 1 base at V and 9 bases at J; junction bases unmatched: 12. The CDR3 DNA reads TGTGCCAGCAGCTTAGAAGGGACTAGTCGTTCCAGAACGCAGTATTTT. It yields the protein CASSLEGTSRSRTQYF.

This chain links TRBV12-3 or TRBV12-4 with TRBJ2-7; no reliable D call. V shed 6 bases and J shed 0 bases, with 9 bases lying between them. There are 13 residues in the CDR3. The CDR3 sequence is CASSPENSYEQYF. CDR3 nucleotides: TGTGCCAGCAGCCCTGAGAACTCCTACGAGCAGTACTTC.

The V call is TRBV6-2 or TRBV6-3, the J call TRBJ2-1, with D unresolved. This CDR3 has 12 amino acids. V lost 2 bases, J lost 10 bases, and 9 bases lay in between. Looked up from germline, CDR1 is MNHEY and CDR2 is SVGEGT. CDR3 in amino acids: CASSYETREQFF. CDR3 DNA: TGTGCCAGCAGTTACGAGACACGGGAGCAGTTCTTC.

This clonotype was picked up a small number of times. The chain links TRBV10-3 to TRBJ2-3; TRBD2 agrees at 13 bases. Germline loops: CDR1 ENHRY, CDR2 SYGVKD. The CDR3 is 16 amino acids. V shed 4 bases, J shed 2 bases, and the junction held 3 bases outside the gene matches. The CDR3 bases are TGTGCCATCAGTGGGACTAGCGGGAGAAACACAGATACGCAGTATTTT. Translation gives CAISGTSGRNTDTQYF.

This clonotype occurred a few times. The gene calls are TRBV15 and TRBJ2-5; 7 nucleotides align to TRBD2. With 8 bases clipped from V and 2 bases from J, the junction kept 5 bases outside the gene matches. This CDR3 region has 13 residues. Germline CDR1 reads LNHNV; CDR2 reads YYDKDF (reference sequence). The CDR3 spells CATGRGRQETQYF. The CDR3 bases are TGTGCCACCGGGCGGGGGAGACAAGAGACCCAGTACTTC.

The sample holds a few counts of this clonotype. The chain uses TRBV6-1 and TRBJ2-7; unclear D gene. The CDR3 runs to 13 residues. Deletions cut 5 bases from V and 4 bases from J, with 12 bases between. Per germline, CDR1 MNHNS and CDR2 SASEGT. The CDR3 nucleotides are TGTGCCAGCAGTCTCACAGCAGGATACGAGCAGTACTTC. Its translation is CASSLTAGYEQYF.

This clonotype has only a few counts. CDR3 sequence reads: CASGQPGVLDTEAFF. For the CDR3, the DNA is TGTGCCAGCGGACAGCCCGGGGTTTTGGACACTGAAGCTTTCTTT. The chain couples TRBV6-6 to TRBJ1-1; the D gene is possibly TRBD1 (6 bases). Trimming cost V 8 bases and J 3 bases, with 19 bases left between them. CDR1 and CDR2 (germline): MNHNY, SVGAGI (reference sequence). CDR3 length: 15 residues.

The V call is TRBV28, the J call TRBJ1-5; D is unresolved. The CDR3 is 14 residues long. Trimming removed 6 bases at V and 4 bases at J, with 13 bases between. The V gene's germline CDR1 is MDHEN and CDR2 SYDVKM. CDR3 amino acids: CASSRTTRNQPQHF. As DNA, the CDR3 is TGTGCCAGCAGCAGGACGACAAGGAATCAGCCCCAGCATTTT.

The chain joins TRBV29-1 to TRBJ2-3; maybe TRBD2 (6 bases). The CDR3 contains 11 residues. The ends were cut back, 6 bases at V and 5 bases at J, with 9 bases in the middle. Germline assignment: CDR1 SQVTM and CDR2 ANQGSEA. CDR3 protein: CSVAGRDTQYF. The CDR3 DNA is TGCAGCGTAGCGGGCAGAGATACGCAGTATTTT.

This chain links TRBV5-1 with TRBJ2-7, with 9 bases matching TRBD1. Per the germline V gene, CDR1 is SGHRS and CDR2 is YFSETQ. CDR3 length: 15 residues. The V and J ends lost 4 bases and 8 bases, in that order; junction bases with no gene match: 13. The CDR3 protein is CASSPGTGRISKQYF. In DNA, the CDR3 is TGCGCCAGCAGCCCTGGGACAGGGCGGATAAGTAAGCAGTACTTC.

About this clonotype: An end of the junction differs from the germline gene, which may be a read error. This chain joins TRBV4-2 and TRBJ2-3; D is perhaps TRBD2 (5 bases). CDR3 length equals 16 residues. Germline V gene sequence: CDR1 LGHNA, CDR2 YNFKEQ. CDR3 in amino acids: CTSSQVRSRGTDTQYF. The DNA of the CDR3 is TGTACCAGCAGCCAAGTTCGCTCGCGGGGCACAGATACGCAGTATTTT.

This chain uses TRBV10-3 with TRBJ2-2; D is possibly TRBD2 (6 bases). The V gene's germline CDR1 is ENHRY and CDR2 SYGVKD. The CDR3 is made up of 14 amino acids. V lost 0 bases and J 5 bases, leaving 7 bases between the germline ends. The CDR3 region is CAISESGRTGELFF. CDR3 bases: TGTGCCATCAGTGAGTCGGGGAGGACCGGGGAGCTGTTTTTT.

This clonotype turned up a few times. The chain links TRBV12-3 or TRBV12-4 to TRBJ2-4; TRBD2 agrees at 7 bases. This CDR3 is 14 amino acids long. V dropped 6 bases and J dropped 5; count of bases not matched to a gene: 7. CDR3 in amino acids: CASSPGGGENIQYF. CDR3 DNA: TGTGCCAGCAGCCCGGGAGGAGGGGAAAACATTCAGTACTTC.

The chain uses TRBV5-1 and TRBJ1-4; TRBD1 is a possible D gene (6 bases). CDR1 is SGHRS and CDR2 is YFSETQ in the germline V gene. This CDR3 spans 14 amino acids. Trimming left V 2 bases short and J 8 bases short, with 13 bases between. This CDR3 reads CASSFRQEGEKLFF. The DNA of the CDR3 is TGCGCCAGCAGCTTCAGACAGGAGGGAGAAAAACTGTTTTTT.

In DNA, the CDR3 is TGTGCCAGCAGTGAAGCGGGAGGGCCCGAGACCCAGTACTTC. Amino acids: CASSEAGGPETQYF. The chain joins TRBV6-1 to TRBJ2-7, with 7 bases lining up with TRBD2. The better agreement between TRBJ2-5 and the DNA end casts doubt on the J call. This CDR3 is built from 14 residues. Looked up from germline, CDR1 is MNHNS and CDR2 is SASEGT.

The chain employs TRBV5-1 and TRBJ2-5, with 13 bases aligning to TRBD2. Germline V gene lookup returns CDR1 SGHRS and CDR2 YFSETQ. The CDR3 consists of 14 residues. With V trimmed by 6 bases and J by 11 bases, 10 bases remained unmatched. The CDR3 sequence: CASIGLAGVDEQYF. The CDR3 nucleotides read TGCGCCAGCATCGGACTAGCGGGAGTAGATGAGCAGTACTTC.

The chain has TRBV6-5 and TRBJ2-5; 7 bases line up with TRBD2. Germline loops: CDR1 MNHEY, CDR2 SVGAGI. The ends lost 0 bases at V and 11 bases at J; junction bases unmatched: 6. The CDR3 contains 13 residues. Written as DNA, the CDR3 is TGTGCCAGCAGTTACTCCCGCCGGGGGGAGCAGTACTTC. Protein sequence: CASSYSRRGEQYF.

A few counts support this clonotype. The chain links TRBV29-1 to TRBJ2-5; D may be TRBD2 (5 bases). Germline CDR1 reads SQVTM; CDR2 reads ANQGSEA. Trimming left V 8 bases short and J 11 bases short, with 30 bases between. This CDR3 comprises 15 residues. The CDR3 loop reads CSTSFGQRSNNEQYF. DNA of the CDR3: TGCAGCACCTCGTTCGGCCAGCGGTCGAACAATGAGCAGTACTTC.

This clonotype was detected only once. The rearrangement uses TRBV27 and TRBJ2-7; 9 positions agree with TRBD2. The CDR3 consists of 16 residues. The V segment lost 6 bases and the J segment 3 bases; nucleotides outside the gene matches: 12. Looked up from germline, CDR1 is MNHEY and CDR2 is SMNVEV (reference sequence). Written as DNA, the CDR3 is TGTGCCAGCAGCTACGACAGGCTAGCGGGGAGCTACGAGCAGTACTTC. This gives the protein CASSYDRLAGSYEQYF.

Regarding this clonotype: One end of the junction is discordant with germline, which a read error may explain. In DNA form, the CDR3 reads TGTGCCAGCGGTTACGGCTCTAGCACAGATACGCAGTATTTT. Protein product: CASGYGSSTDTQYF. The V gene is TRBV6-5, the J gene TRBJ2-3; no reliable D call. The CDR3 is 14 amino acids. In germline, CDR1 is MNHEY, CDR2 SVGAGI.

J is TRBJ2-1 and V is TRBV9; 11 bases agree with TRBD2. The end of the DNA is better explained by TRBJ2-7, so the J call may be wrong. CDR1 and CDR2 from the germline V gene are SGDLS and YYNGEE. The CDR3 has 15 amino acids. CDR3 bases: TGTGCCAGCAGCACACTAGCGGGGGCTCACAATGAGCAGTACTTC. Its protein is CASSTLAGAHNEQYF.

V gene TRBV7-2 combines with J gene TRBJ2-1, with D hard to call. V shed 1 base and J shed 10 bases, with 14 bases lying between them. This CDR3 region has 14 residues. Germline values: CDR1 SGHTA, CDR2 FQGNSA. CDR3 amino acids: CASSLVGPSTEQFF. The CDR3 bases are TGTGCCAGCAGCTTAGTAGGGCCCAGCACGGAGCAGTTCTTC. The variable domain in full, with the rest retrieved from reference TRBV7-2 and TRBJ2-1, is GAGVSQSPSNKVTEKGKDVELRCDPISGHTALYWYRQSLGQGLEFLIYFQGNSAPDKSGLPSDRFSAERTGGSVSTLTIQRTQQEDSAVYLCASSLVGPSTEQFFGPGTRLTVL.

The chain joins TRBV2 to TRBJ1-1, with 7 positions matching TRBD1. The V segment lost 4 bases and the J segment 0 bases; nucleotides outside the gene matches: 5. Germline V gene sequence: CDR1 SNHLY, CDR2 FYNNEI. The CDR3 covers 15 residues. CDR3 amino acids: CASSGQGWVNTEAFF. The CDR3 region has the DNA TGTGCCAGCAGTGGACAGGGTTGGGTGAACACTGAAGCTTTCTTT.

The gene calls are TRBV18 and TRBJ2-3; D unclear. The CDR3 runs to 16 residues. Per the germline V gene, CDR1 is KGHSH and CDR2 is LQKENI. Trimming cost V 2 bases and J 2 bases, with 14 bases left between them. The CDR3 DNA is TGTGCCAGCTCACCAACCAGTATGGGGTACACAGATACGCAGTATTTT. The encoded protein is CASSPTSMGYTDTQYF. Based on the CDR3 plus reference TRBV18 and TRBJ2-3, the full variable domain is NAGVMQNPRHLVRRRGQEARLRCSPMKGHSHVYWYRQLPEEGLKFMVYLQKENIIDESGMPKERFSAEFPKEGPSILRIQQVVRGDSAAYFCASSPTSMGYTDTQYFGPGTRLTVL.

This clonotype was recorded a few times. This chain joins TRBV6-2 or TRBV6-3 and TRBJ1-1; weak D call: TRBD1 (5 bases). Germline V gene data show CDR1 as MNHEY and CDR2 as SVGEGT. Trimming took 0 bases from V and 5 from J, leaving 16 bases between them. The CDR3 is made up of 16 amino acids. The CDR3: CASSYSSGGGRTEAFF. CDR3 nucleotides: TGTGCCAGCAGTTACTCGAGCGGGGGGGGTAGGACTGAAGCTTTCTTT.